A selection of T cell receptor beta chains follows, all from one sample in a study of shared clonotypes between healthy human individuals. Some clones are missing from TCRdb's copy, which holds only in-frame ones; the method was immunoSEQ multiplex PCR. The sample shows roughly 330,000 clones, about 74% of them seen only once. What was sequenced was memory CD4+ T cells sorted from blood. The receptors originated from a man between 25 and 39 years old in good health. CDR3s leave out the opening cysteine and the closing phenylalanine or tryptophan. The order of the fields is J gene, CDR3 length, V gene, CDR3 protein.

>TRBJ2-1|13|TRBV5-1
ASSLAMVSYNEQF
>TRBJ2-1|13|TRBV19
ASSIDRLAGVEQF
>TRBJ2-1|12|TRBV28
ASSLGGPGNEQF
>TRBJ2-3|8|TRBV20-1
SGSLDTQY
>TRBJ2-7|15|TRBV19
ASSIVLGSGVTSEQY
>TRBJ2-5|13|TRBV7-2
ASSLGSSARETQY
>TRBJ1-1|12|TRBV29-1
SVEVGARGTEAF
>TRBJ2-7|10|TRBV15
ATSRSSIEQY
>TRBJ2-5|12|TRBV9
ASSSGTLQETQY
>TRBJ1-3|13|TRBV5-4
ASSLWRGSGNTIY
>TRBJ2-5|12|TRBV5-1
ASSLGSGGETQY
>TRBJ2-7|13|TRBV28
ASSVAGPGFYEQY
>TRBJ2-2|12|TRBV18
ASSPRTNTGELF
>TRBJ1-5|10|TRBV28
ASSKSNQPQH
>TRBJ2-7|11|TRBV28
AVGQGSAYEQY
>TRBJ2-2|14|TRBV27
ASSLRGTGVAGELF
>TRBJ2-1|13|TRBV7-9
ASSLPTGYYNEQF
>TRBJ2-1|11|TRBV10-2
ASRLAGNNEQF
>TRBJ2-1|11|TRBV18
ASSRGQLGEQF
>TRBJ2-7|12|TRBV11-2
ASRDIQMGYEQY
>TRBJ2-1|14|TRBV7-9
ASSPQGSGNSNEQF
>TRBJ2-5|13|TRBV5-4
ASSRPDRGVETQY